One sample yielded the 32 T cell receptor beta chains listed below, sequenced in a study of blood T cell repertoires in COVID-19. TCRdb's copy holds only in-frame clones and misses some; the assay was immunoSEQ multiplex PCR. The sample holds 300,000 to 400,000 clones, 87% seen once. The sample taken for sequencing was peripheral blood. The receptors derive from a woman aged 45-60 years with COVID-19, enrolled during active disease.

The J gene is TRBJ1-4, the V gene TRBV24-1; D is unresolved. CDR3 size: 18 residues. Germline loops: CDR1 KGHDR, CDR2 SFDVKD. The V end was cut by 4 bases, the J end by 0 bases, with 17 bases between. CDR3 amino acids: CATSDLPKAGSTNEKLFF. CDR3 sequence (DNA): TGTGCCACCAGTGACCTGCCTAAAGCGGGCTCAACTAATGAAAAACTGTTTTTT.

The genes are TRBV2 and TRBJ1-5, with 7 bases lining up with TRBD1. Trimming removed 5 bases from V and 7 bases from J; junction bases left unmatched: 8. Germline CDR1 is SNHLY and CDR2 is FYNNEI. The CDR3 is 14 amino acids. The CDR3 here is CASSSQTGAQPQHF. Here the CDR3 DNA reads TGTGCCAGCAGTAGCCAAACAGGGGCCCAGCCCCAGCATTTT. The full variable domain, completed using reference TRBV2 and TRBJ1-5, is EPEVTQTPSHQVTQMGQEVILRCVPISNHLYFYWYRQILGQKVEFLVSFYNNEISEKSEIFDDQFSVERPDGSNFTLKIRSTKLEDSAMYFCASSSQTGAQPQHFGDGTRLSIL.

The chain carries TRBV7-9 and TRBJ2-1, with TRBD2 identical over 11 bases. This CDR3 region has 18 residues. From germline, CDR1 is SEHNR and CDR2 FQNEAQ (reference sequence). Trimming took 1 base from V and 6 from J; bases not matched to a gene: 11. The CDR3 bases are TGTGCCAGCAGCTTAGTTGGTAGGCGGCTAGCGGGAGGCAATGAGCAGTTCTTC. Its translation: CASSLVGRRLAGGNEQFF.

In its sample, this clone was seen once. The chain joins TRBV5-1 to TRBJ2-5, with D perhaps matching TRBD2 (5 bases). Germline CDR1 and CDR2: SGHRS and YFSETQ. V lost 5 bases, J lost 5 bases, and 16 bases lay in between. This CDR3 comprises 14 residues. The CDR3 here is CASSDPGIYETQYF. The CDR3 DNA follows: TGCGCCAGCAGTGATCCGGGGATCTACGAGACCCAGTACTTC.

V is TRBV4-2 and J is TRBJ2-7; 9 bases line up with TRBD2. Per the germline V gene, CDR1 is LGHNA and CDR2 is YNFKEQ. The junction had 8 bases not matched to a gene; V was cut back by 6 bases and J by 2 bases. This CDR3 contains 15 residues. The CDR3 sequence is CASSLTSGSTYEQYF. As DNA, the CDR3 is TGTGCCAGCAGTCTTACTAGCGGGTCTACCTACGAGCAGTACTTC.

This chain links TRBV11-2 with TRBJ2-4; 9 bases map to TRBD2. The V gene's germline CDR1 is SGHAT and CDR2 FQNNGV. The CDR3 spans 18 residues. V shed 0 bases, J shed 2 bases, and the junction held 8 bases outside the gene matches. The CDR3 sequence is CASSLDRSSGVSKNIQYF. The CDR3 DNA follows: TGTGCCAGCAGCTTAGATAGGTCTAGCGGGGTATCCAAAAACATTCAGTACTTC.

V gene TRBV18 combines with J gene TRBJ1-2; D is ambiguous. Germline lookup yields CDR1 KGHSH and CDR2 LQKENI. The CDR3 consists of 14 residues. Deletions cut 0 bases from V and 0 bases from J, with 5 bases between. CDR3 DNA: TGTGCCAGCTCACCACCGTTAGCTAACTATGGCTACACCTTC. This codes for CASSPPLANYGYTF.

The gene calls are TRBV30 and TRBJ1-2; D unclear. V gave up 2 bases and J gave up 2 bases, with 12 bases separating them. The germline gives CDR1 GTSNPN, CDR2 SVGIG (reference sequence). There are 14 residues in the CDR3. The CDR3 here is CAWSSGAGNYGYTF. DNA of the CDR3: TGTGCCTGGAGTTCCGGAGCGGGGAACTATGGCTACACCTTC.

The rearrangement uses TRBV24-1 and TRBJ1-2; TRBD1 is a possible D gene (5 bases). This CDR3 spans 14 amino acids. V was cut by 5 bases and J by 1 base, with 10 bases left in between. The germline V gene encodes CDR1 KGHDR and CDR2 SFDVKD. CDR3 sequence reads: CATSGAGLNYGYTF. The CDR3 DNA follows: TGTGCCACCAGTGGGGCAGGGCTTAACTATGGCTACACCTTC.

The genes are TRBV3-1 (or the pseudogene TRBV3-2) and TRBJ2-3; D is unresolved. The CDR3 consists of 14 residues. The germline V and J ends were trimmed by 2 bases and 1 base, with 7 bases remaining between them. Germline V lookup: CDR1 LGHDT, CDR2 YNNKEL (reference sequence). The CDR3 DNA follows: TGTGCCAGCAGCCAATTCCGGGGCACAGATACGCAGTATTTT. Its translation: CASSQFRGTDTQYF.

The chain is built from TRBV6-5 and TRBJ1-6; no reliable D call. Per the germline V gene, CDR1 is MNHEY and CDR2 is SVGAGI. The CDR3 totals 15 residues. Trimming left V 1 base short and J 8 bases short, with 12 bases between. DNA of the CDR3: TGTGCCAGCAGTTACTTTGGTGGCAGTGATTCACCCCTCCACTTT. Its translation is CASSYFGGSDSPLHF.

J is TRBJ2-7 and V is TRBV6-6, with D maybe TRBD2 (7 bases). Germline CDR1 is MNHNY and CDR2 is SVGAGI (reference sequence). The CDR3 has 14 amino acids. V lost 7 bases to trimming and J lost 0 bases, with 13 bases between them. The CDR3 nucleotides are TGTGCCAGCAAAGGCGGGGGCAGCTCCTACGAGCAGTACTTC. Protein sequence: CASKGGGSSYEQYF.

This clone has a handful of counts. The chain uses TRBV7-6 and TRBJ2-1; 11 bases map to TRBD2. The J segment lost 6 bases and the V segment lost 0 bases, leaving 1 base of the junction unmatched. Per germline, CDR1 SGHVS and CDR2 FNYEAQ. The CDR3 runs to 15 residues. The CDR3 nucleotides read TGTGCCAGCAGCTTAGCGGGGACTAGCGGCAATGAGCAGTTCTTC. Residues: CASSLAGTSGNEQFF. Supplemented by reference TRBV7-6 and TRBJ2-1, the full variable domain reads GAGVSQSPRYKVTKRGQDVALRCDPISGHVSLYWYRQALGQGPEFLTYFNYEAQQDKSGLPNDRFSAERPEGSISTLTIQRTEQRDSAMYRCASSLAGTSGNEQFFGPGTRLTVL.

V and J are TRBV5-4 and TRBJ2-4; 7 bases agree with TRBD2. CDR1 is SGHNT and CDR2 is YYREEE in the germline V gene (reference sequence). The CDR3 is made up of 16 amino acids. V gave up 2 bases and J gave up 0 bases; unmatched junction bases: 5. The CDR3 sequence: CASSFQSGVAKNIQYF. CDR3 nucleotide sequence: TGTGCCAGCAGCTTTCAAAGCGGGGTAGCCAAAAACATTCAGTACTTC. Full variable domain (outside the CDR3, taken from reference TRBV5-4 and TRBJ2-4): ETGVTQSPTHLIKTRGQQVTLRCSSQSGHNTVSWYQQALGQGPQFIFQYYREEENGRGNFPPRFSGLQFPNYSSELNVNALELDDSALYLCASSFQSGVAKNIQYFGAGTRLSVL.

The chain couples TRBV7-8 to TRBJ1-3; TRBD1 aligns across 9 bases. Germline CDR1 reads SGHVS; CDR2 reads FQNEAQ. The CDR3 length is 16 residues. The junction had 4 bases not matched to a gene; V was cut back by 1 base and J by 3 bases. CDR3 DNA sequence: TGTGCCAGCAGCTTAGGAAGGACAGGGGTTGGAAACACCATATATTTT. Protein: CASSLGRTGVGNTIYF.

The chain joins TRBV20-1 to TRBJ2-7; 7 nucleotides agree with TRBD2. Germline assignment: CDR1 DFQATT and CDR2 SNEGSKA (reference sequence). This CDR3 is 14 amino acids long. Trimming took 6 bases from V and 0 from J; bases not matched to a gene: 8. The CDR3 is CSASTSADSYEQYF. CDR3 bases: TGCAGTGCGAGTACTAGCGCCGACTCCTACGAGCAGTACTTC.

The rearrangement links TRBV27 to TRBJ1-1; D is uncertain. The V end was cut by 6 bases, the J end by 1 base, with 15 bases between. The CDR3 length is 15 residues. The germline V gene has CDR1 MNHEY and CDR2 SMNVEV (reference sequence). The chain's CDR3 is CASSSVSTGNTEAFF. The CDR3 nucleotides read TGTGCCAGCAGCTCGGTATCGACGGGGAACACTGAAGCTTTCTTT.

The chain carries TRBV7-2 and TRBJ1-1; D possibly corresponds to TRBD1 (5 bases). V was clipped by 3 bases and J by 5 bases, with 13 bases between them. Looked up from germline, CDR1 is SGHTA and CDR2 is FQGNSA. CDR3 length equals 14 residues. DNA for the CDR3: TGTGCCAGCAGCTTGGGACTCTTAGGGACTGAAGCTTTCTTT. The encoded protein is CASSLGLLGTEAFF.

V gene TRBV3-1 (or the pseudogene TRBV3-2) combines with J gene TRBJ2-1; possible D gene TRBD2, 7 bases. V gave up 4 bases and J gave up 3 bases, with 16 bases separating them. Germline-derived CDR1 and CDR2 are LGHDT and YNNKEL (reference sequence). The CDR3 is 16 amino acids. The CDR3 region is CASSPFGGPGYNEQFF. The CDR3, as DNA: TGTGCCAGCAGCCCATTCGGGGGGCCGGGCTACAATGAGCAGTTCTTC.

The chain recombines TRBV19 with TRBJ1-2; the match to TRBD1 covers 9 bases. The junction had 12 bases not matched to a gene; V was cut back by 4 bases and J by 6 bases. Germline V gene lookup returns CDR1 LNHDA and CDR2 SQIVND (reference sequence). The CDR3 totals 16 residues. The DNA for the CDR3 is TGTGCCAGTAGTAGCGGTGGGAGACAGGGGGAGAATGGCTACACCTTC. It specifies CASSSGGRQGENGYTF.

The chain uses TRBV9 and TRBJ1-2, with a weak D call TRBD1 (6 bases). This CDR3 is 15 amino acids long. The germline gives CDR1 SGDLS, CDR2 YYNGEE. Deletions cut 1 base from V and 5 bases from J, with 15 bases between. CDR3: CASSVTPGQMYGYTF. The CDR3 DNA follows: TGTGCCAGCAGCGTAACGCCCGGACAGATGTATGGCTACACCTTC. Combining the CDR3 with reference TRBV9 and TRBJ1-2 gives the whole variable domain DSGVTQTPKHLITATGQRVTLRCSPRSGDLSVYWYQQSLDQGLQFLIQYYNGEERAKGNILERFSAQQFPDLHSELNLSSLELGDSALYFCASSVTPGQMYGYTFGSGTRLTVV.

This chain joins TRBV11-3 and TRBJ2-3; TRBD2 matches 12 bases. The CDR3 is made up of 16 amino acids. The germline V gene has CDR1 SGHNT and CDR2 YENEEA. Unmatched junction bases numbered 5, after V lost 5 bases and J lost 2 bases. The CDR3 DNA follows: TGTGCCAGCAGCCCACGGACTAGCGGGGTCACAGATACGCAGTATTTT. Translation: CASSPRTSGVTDTQYF. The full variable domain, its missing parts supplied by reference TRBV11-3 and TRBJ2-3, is EAGVVQSPRYKIIEKKQPVAFWCNPISGHNTLYWYLQNLGQGPELLIRYENEEAVDDSQLPKDRFSAERLKGVDSTLKIQPAELGDSAVYLCASSPRTSGVTDTQYFGPGTRLTVL.

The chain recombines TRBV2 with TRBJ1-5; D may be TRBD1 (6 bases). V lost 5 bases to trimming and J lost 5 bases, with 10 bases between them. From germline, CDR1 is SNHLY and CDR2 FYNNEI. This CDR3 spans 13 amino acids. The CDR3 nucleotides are TGTGCCAGCAGTCACAGGGTTGATCAGCCCCAGCATTTT. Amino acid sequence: CASSHRVDQPQHF.

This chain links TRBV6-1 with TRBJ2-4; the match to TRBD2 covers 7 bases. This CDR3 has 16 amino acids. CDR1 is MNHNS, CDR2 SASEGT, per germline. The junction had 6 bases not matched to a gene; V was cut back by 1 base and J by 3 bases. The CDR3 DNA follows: TGTGCCAGCAGTGAAGTAGGACTAGTGGGCAAAAACATTCAGTACTTC. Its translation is CASSEVGLVGKNIQYF.

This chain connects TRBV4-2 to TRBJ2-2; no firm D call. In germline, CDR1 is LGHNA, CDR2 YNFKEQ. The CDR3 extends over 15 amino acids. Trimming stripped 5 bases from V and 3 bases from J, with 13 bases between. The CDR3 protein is CASSESSRHTGELFF. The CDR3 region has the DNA TGTGCCAGCAGCGAGAGTAGCAGACACACCGGGGAGCTGTTTTTT.

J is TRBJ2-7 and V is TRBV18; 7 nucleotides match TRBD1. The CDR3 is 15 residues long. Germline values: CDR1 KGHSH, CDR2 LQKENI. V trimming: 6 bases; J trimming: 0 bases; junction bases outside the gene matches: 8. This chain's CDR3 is CASSLGQQSSYEQYF. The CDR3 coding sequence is TGTGCCAGCTCCCTGGGACAGCAAAGCTCCTACGAGCAGTACTTC. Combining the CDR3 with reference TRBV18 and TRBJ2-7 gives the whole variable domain NAGVMQNPRHLVRRRGQEARLRCSPMKGHSHVYWYRQLPEEGLKFMVYLQKENIIDESGMPKERFSAEFPKEGPSILRIQQVVRGDSAAYFCASSLGQQSSYEQYFGPGTRLTVT.

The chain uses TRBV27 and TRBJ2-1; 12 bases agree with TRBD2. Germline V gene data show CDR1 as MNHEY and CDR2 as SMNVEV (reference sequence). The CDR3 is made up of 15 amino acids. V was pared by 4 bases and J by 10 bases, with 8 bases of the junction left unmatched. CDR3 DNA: TGTGCCAGCAGTTCGGGACTAGCGGGTCTTGGAGAGCAGTTCTTC. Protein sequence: CASSSGLAGLGEQFF.

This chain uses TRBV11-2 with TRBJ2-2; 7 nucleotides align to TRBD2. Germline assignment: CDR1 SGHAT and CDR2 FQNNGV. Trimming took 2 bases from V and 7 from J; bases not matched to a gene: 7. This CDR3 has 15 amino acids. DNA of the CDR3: TGTGCCAGCAGCTTATCTGGGACTACGAACGGGGAGCTGTTTTTT. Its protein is CASSLSGTTNGELFF.

CDR3 in DNA: TGTGCCAGTAGTATCTGGGGGGGACTAGCGGGGATCTACAATGAGCAGTTCTTC. Its translation is CASSIWGGLAGIYNEQFF. V and J are TRBV19 and TRBJ2-1, with TRBD2 matching over 13 bases. V was clipped by 3 bases and J by 3 bases; unmatched bases: 8. CDR1 is LNHDA and CDR2 is SQIVND in the germline V gene (reference sequence). The CDR3 totals 18 residues.

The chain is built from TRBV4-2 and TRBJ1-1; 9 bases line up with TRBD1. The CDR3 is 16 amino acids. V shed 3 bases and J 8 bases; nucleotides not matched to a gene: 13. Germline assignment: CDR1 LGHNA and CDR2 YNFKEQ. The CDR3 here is CASSQVDRGSGGEAFF. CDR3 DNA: TGTGCCAGCAGCCAGGTAGACAGGGGGTCCGGGGGCGAAGCTTTCTTT.

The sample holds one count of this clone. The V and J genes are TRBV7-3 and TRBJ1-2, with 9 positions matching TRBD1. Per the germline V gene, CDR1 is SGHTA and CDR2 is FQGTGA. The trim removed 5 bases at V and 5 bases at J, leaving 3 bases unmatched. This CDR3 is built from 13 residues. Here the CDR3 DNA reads TGTGCCAGCAGCCCGGGACAGGGATATGGCTACACCTTC. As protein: CASSPGQGYGYTF.

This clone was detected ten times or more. In nucleotides, the CDR3 is TGTGCCAGCAGTGAAGGACTAGCGGGAAATGAGCAGTTCTTC. Translation: CASSEGLAGNEQFF. The chain joins TRBV6-4 to TRBJ2-1, with 12 bases matching TRBD2. The V gene's germline CDR1 is MRHNA and CDR2 SNTAGT. The CDR3 consists of 14 residues. Trimming at V came to 3 bases and at J to 7 bases, leaving 1 base not matched to a gene.